This record covers a single T cell receptor (beta chain). The data originate from a study of T cell responses to AZD1222 COVID-19 vaccine. Generated by immunoSEQ multiplex PCR, the TCRdb table keeps only in-frame clones and is missing some. The sample holds 85,000 to 130,000 clones, 89% seen once. This sequence originates from an adult in good health. The input for sequencing was peripheral blood, taken on day 0 of AZD1222 vaccination.

The CDR3 sequence is CASTDRVSNEKLFF. The CDR3 DNA reads as TGTGCCAGCACCGACAGGGTTTCTAATGAAAAACTGTTTTTT. The V call is TRBV11-3, the J call TRBJ1-4; 7 nucleotides line up with TRBD1. Germline loops: CDR1 SGHNT, CDR2 YENEEA. The J segment lost 3 bases and the V segment lost 7 bases, leaving 5 bases of the junction unmatched. This CDR3 is 14 amino acids long.